These 13 T cell receptor beta chains originate from one sample sequenced in a study of cytomegalovirus exposure and HLA in healthy donors. Primers: 60 Vbeta forward and 13 Jbeta reverse. Some clones are missing from TCRdb's copy, which holds only in-frame ones; the method was immunoSEQ multiplex PCR. The data contain 80,000 to 95,000 clones, just under 70% of them singletons. The specimen sequenced was PBMCs. These receptors all come from a woman aged 45-60 years in good health and CMV-seropositive.

This chain links TRBV14 with TRBJ2-1; D perhaps matches TRBD1 (5 bases). There are 15 residues in the CDR3. V lost 1 base to trimming and J lost 0 bases, with 7 bases between them. CDR1 SGHDN and CDR2 FVKESK come from the germline V gene. CDR3 in DNA: TGTGCCAGCAGCCAAGGGGGCTACTCCTACAATGAGCAGTTCTTC. Its translation: CASSQGGYSYNEQFF.

The CDR3 here is CASSLSAGSNYGYTF. In nucleotides, the CDR3 is TGTGCCAGCAGTTTATCAGCCGGGTCTAACTATGGCTACACCTTC. The chain employs TRBV28 and TRBJ1-2; D gene unclear. V lost 1 base to trimming and J lost 0 bases, with 9 bases between them. Germline CDR1 reads MDHEN; CDR2 reads SYDVKM. The CDR3 extends over 15 amino acids.

CDR3 region: CASSTSAGANVLTF. CDR3 nucleotide sequence: TGTGCCAGCAGTACTAGCGCTGGGGCCAACGTCCTGACTTTC. The chain has TRBV6-1 and TRBJ2-6; TRBD2 matches 7 bases. V lost 5 bases, J lost 2 bases, and 0 bases stayed unmatched. The CDR3 consists of 14 residues. Germline CDR1 MNHNS, CDR2 SASEGT.

The CDR3: CASSNGERPQHF. The CDR3 DNA follows: TGTGCCAGTAGCAACGGAGAACGGCCCCAGCATTTT. This rearrangement joins TRBV19 to TRBJ1-5, with no clear D. In germline, CDR1 is LNHDA, CDR2 SQIVND (reference sequence). V gave up 6 bases and J gave up 9 bases, with 12 bases separating them. The CDR3 sequence is 12 residues long.

V and J are TRBV18 and TRBJ2-7, with 9 bases fitting TRBD2. There are 16 residues in the CDR3. Germline V gives CDR1 KGHSH, CDR2 LQKENI. V lost 1 base, J lost 1 base, and 5 bases stayed unmatched. This CDR3 is CASSPLASGTSYEQYF. In DNA form, the CDR3 reads TGTGCCAGCTCACCACTCGCTAGCGGGACATCCTACGAGCAGTACTTC.

The rearrangement uses TRBV30 and TRBJ1-3, with TRBD1 as a possible D gene (5 bases). CDR1 and CDR2 (germline): GTSNPN, SVGIG (reference sequence). V was shortened by 2 bases and J by 1 base, with 9 bases between the two germline ends. The CDR3 has 14 residues. CDR3 nucleotide sequence: TGTGCCTGGAGTACAGGCTCTTCTGGAAACACCATATATTTT. Its translation: CAWSTGSSGNTIYF.

The chain links TRBV5-1 to TRBJ1-1, with D possibly TRBD1 on 5 matching bases. The CDR3 has 16 residues. Trimming pared 2 bases from V and 0 bases from J, leaving 14 bases between. CDR1 and CDR2 from the germline V gene are SGHRS and YFSETQ. The CDR3 DNA follows: TGCGCCAGCAGCTTAAAATTCGGGGGGGTGAACACTGAAGCTTTCTTT. It yields the protein CASSLKFGGVNTEAFF.

This chain uses TRBV2 with TRBJ1-1, with 7 bases that match TRBD1. V gave up 4 bases and J gave up 9 bases; unmatched junction bases: 5. This CDR3 region has 12 residues. Germline V gives CDR1 SNHLY, CDR2 FYNNEI. The CDR3 here is CASSVGGPKAFF. The CDR3 nucleotides read TGTGCCAGCAGTGTAGGGGGCCCCAAAGCTTTCTTT.

The rearrangement joins TRBV2 to TRBJ2-7; 10 nucleotides match TRBD1. The trim removed 11 bases at V and 7 bases at J, leaving 8 bases unmatched. From germline, CDR1 is SNHLY and CDR2 FYNNEI. CDR3 length equals 12 residues. CDR3 sequence reads: CALGDRGGEQYF. CDR3 DNA sequence: TGTGCCCTCGGGGACAGGGGTGGGGAGCAGTACTTC.

The chain has TRBV5-5 and TRBJ2-1; possible D gene TRBD2, 7 bases. This CDR3 spans 16 amino acids. V lost 1 base, J lost 8 bases, and 19 bases lay in between. The germline gives CDR1 SGHKS, CDR2 YYEKEE (reference sequence). The CDR3 DNA reads as TGTGCCAGCAGCTTGCAAGTCCAGCGGGACATGGATGAGCAGTTCTTC. This encodes CASSLQVQRDMDEQFF.

The chain links TRBV29-1 to TRBJ1-3; D is undetermined. CDR1 and CDR2 (germline): SQVTM, ANQGSEA. Trimming cost V 4 bases and J 3 bases, with 4 bases left between them. The CDR3 extends over 11 amino acids. For the CDR3, the DNA is TGCAGCGTTGTCTTTGGAAACACCATATATTTT. Translation: CSVVFGNTIYF.

The rearrangement joins TRBV7-8 to TRBJ2-1; TRBD2 is a possible D gene (5 bases). V shed 3 bases and J shed 9 bases, with 12 bases lying between them. Germline CDR1 is SGHVS and CDR2 is FQNEAQ. The CDR3 runs 13 residues. The CDR3: CASSLGREREQFF. The CDR3 nucleotides are TGTGCCAGCAGCTTGGGTAGGGAGCGTGAGCAGTTCTTC. Full variable domain (missing parts from reference TRBV7-8 and TRBJ2-1): GAGVSQSPRYKVAKRGQDVALRCDPISGHVSLFWYQQALGQGPEFLTYFQNEAQLDKSGLPSDRFFAERPEGSVSTLKIQRTQQEDSAVYLCASSLGREREQFFGPGTRLTVL.

The chain has TRBV5-1 and TRBJ2-3, with TRBD2 as a possible D gene (5 bases). The CDR3 totals 19 residues. Germline lookup yields CDR1 SGHRS and CDR2 YFSETQ. Deletions cut 2 bases from V and 0 bases from J, with 22 bases between. Here the CDR3 reads CASSFPFPSSIPSTDTQYF. In DNA, the CDR3 is TGCGCCAGCAGCTTTCCTTTCCCCTCTAGCATTCCTAGCACAGATACGCAGTATTTT. Full variable domain (missing parts from reference TRBV5-1 and TRBJ2-3): KAGVTQTPRYLIKTRGQQVTLSCSPISGHRSVSWYQQTPGQGLQFLFEYFSETQRNKGNFPGRFSGRQFSNSRSEMNVSTLELGDSALYLCASSFPFPSSIPSTDTQYFGPGTRLTVL.